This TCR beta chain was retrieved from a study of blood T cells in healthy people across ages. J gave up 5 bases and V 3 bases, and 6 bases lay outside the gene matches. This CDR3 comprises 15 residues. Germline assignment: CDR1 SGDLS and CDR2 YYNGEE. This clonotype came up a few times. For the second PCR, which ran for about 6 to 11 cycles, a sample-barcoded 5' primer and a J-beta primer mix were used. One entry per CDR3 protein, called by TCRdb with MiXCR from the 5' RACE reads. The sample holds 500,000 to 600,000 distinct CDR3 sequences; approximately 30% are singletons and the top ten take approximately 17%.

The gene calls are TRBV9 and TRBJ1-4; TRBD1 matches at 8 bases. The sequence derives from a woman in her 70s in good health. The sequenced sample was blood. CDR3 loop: CASSAEGQVNEKLFF. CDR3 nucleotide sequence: TGTGCCAGCAGCGCCGAGGGACAGGTAAATGAAAAACTGTTTTTT.